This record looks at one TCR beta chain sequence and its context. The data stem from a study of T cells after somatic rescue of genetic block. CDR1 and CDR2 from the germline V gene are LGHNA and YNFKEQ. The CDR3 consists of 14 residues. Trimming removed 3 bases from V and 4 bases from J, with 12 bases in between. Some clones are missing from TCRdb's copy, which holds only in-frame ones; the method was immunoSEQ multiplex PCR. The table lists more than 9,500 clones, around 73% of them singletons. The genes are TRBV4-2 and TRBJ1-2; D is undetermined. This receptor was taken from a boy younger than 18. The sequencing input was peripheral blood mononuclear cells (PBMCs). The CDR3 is CASSHWGSGYGYTF. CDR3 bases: TGTGCCAGCAGCCATTGGGGTAGCGGCTATGGCTACACCTTC.